This TCR beta chain was recovered during a study of post-analysis software for immune sequencing data. CDR1 and CDR2 (germline): LNHNV, YYDKDF (reference sequence). V dropped 4 bases and J dropped 4; count of bases not matched to a gene: 4. This CDR3 comprises 15 residues. This clonotype came up a few times. Its antigen is not known. Study results and caveats: Compared against controls, patients with multiple sclerosis displayed significantly lower normalized Chao1 diversity. In patients, TRBV5-6, TRBV5-1 and TRBV20-1 belonged to five TRBV segments found more frequently than in controls. Analysis by F measure revealed that same-batch samples clustered strongly together.

The TCR beta cDNA libraries carried unique molecular identifiers. A population of about 0.9 to 10 million T cells gave rise to about half a million cDNA molecules. TCRdb called the PCR reads again in MiXCR, with one record for every CDR3 protein. The data contain 400,000 to 500,000 distinct CDR3 sequences, 39% of them singletons. This chain links TRBV15 with TRBJ1-2; 12 positions match TRBD1. Sequenced material: blood. The TCR sequence derives from a girl aged 2 to 9 with multiple sclerosis. The CDR3 spells CATSMGQGASYGYTF. CDR3 nucleotides: TGTGCCACCAGCATGGGACAGGGGGCGAGCTATGGCTACACCTTC.